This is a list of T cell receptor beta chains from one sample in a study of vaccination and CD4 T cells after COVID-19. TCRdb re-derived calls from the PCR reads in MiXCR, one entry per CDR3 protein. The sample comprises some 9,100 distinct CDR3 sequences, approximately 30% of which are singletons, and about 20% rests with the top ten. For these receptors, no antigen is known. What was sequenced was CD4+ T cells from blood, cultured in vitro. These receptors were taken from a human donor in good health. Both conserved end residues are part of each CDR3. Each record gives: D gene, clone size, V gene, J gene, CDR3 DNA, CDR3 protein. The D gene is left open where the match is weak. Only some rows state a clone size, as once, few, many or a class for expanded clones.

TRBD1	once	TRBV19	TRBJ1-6	TGTGCCAGTAGTATAGGATCTGGGACAGGGGTTTCACCCCTCCACTTT	CASSIGSGTGVSPLHF
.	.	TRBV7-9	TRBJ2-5	TGTGCCAGCAGCTTGCACAACGTTCAAGAGACCCAGTACTTC	CASSLHNVQETQYF
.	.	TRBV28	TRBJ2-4	TGTGCCAGCAGTTTCTGGGTGCCTGGGCTAGCCAAAAACATTCAGTACTTC	CASSFWVPGLAKNIQYF
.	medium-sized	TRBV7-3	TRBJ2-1	TGTGCCAGCAGCGTCTTTAGCGGACCCAATGAGCAGTTCTTC	CASSVFSGPNEQFF
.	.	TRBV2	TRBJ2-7	TGTGCCAGCAGTGAGCTGGGGGACCTTCGCTACGAGCAGTACTTC	CASSELGDLRYEQYF
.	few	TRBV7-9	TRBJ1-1	TGTGCCAGCAGCTTAGGGCAGGGGTTCACTGAAGCTTTCTTT	CASSLGQGFTEAFF
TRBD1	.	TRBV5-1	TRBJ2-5	TGCGCCAGCAGCTCGACAGGGAGCGAGACCCAGTACTTC	CASSSTGSETQYF
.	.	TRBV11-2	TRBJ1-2	TGTGCCAGCAGCTTAGGAGGGAGCGGCTACACCTTC	CASSLGGSGYTF
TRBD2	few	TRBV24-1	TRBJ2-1	TGTGCCACCAGTGATTTGAATTGGCAGGGAGGGAACTACAATGAGCAGTTCTTC	CATSDLNWQGGNYNEQFF
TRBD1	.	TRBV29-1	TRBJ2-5	TGCAGCGTTGAAATGGGGACAGCCCGAAAAGAGACCCAGTACTTC	CSVEMGTARKETQYF
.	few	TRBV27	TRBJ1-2	TGTGCCAGCAGCTCTCAGTCACAGGGTTATGGCTACACCTTC	CASSSQSQGYGYTF